These T cell receptor beta chains were read from a single sample in a study of blood T cells in healthy people across ages. MiXCR, applied by TCRdb to the 5' RACE reads, yields one record per CDR3 protein. This table holds around 1,000,000 distinct CDR3 sequences, around 27% found once. The sample was also linked to a second study, of T cells of mothers and their children.

Sample: blood. The receptors were gathered from a girl aged 2 to 10 in good health. CDR3s include the opening cysteine and the closing phenylalanine or tryptophan. A D gene is named only where the DNA matches it firmly. Some rows have no size entry. The others give once, few or many, or a class for an expanded clone.

V,size,D,J,DNA,CDR3
TRBV29-1,-,TRBD1,TRBJ2-4,TGCAGCGTTGAAGACGGACAGGTTGGCAAAAACATTCAGTACTTC,CSVEDGQVGKNIQYF
TRBV20-1,-,TRBD2,TRBJ2-3,TGCAGTGGAGTCACTAGCGGGGACACAGATACGCAGTATTTT,CSGVTSGDTDTQYF
TRBV12-3/TRBV12-4,few,TRBD2,TRBJ2-1,TGTGCCAGCAGTCCCTCGGGACTAGCACTTGATGAGCAGTTCTTC,CASSPSGLALDEQFF
TRBV6-5,-,-,TRBJ2-7,TGTGCCAGCAGAAGAGGAGTTGAGCAGTACTTC,CASRRGVEQYF
TRBV5-6,-,TRBD2,TRBJ2-7,TGTGCCAGCAGCTTGGTCCGTGGACTAGCGGGAACCGAGCAGTACTTC,CASSLVRGLAGTEQYF
TRBV6-1,-,-,TRBJ2-2,TGTGCCAGCACAATGTGGGGGAGCACCGGGGAGCTGTTTTTT,CASTMWGSTGELFF
TRBV29-1,-,TRBD1,TRBJ2-2,TGCAGCGTCGGGAGGACAGGGGTTACCTCCGGGGAGCTGTTTTTT,CSVGRTGVTSGELFF
TRBV12-3/TRBV12-4,-,TRBD2,TRBJ2-1,TGTGCCAGCAGTTTCCAGCGGGAAGCAAATGAGCAGTTCTTC,CASSFQREANEQFF
TRBV5-1,-,-,TRBJ2-5,TGCGCCAGCAGCACGGAGATACCCCTCGTTCAAGAGACCCAGTACTTC,CASSTEIPLVQETQYF
TRBV14,-,-,TRBJ1-1,TGTGCCAGCAGCCAAGGTCTGCTAAGAGAAGCTTTCTTT,CASSQGLLREAFF
TRBV20-1,-,TRBD2,TRBJ2-3,TGCAGTGGACTAGCGGGGAGAAGCACAGATACGCAGTATTTT,CSGLAGRSTDTQYF
TRBV7-3,-,-,TRBJ2-3,TGTGCCAGCAGCCAAAATCCCGTTCTAGAATTAACAGATACGCAGTATTTT,CASSQNPVLELTDTQYF
TRBV11-1,-,TRBD1,TRBJ1-1,TGTGCCAGATTACAGGGGGCGATAGGGCGCACTGAAGCTTTCTTT,CARLQGAIGRTEAFF
TRBV7-6,-,-,TRBJ2-1,TGTGCCAGCAGCCCCCACGGCTCGCAGATCAATGAGCAGTTCTTC,CASSPHGSQINEQFF
TRBV27,-,-,TRBJ2-1,TGTGCCAGCAGCATGGGATGGGGTAATGAGCAGTTCTTC,CASSMGWGNEQFF
TRBV9,-,-,TRBJ1-6,TGTGCCAGCAGGGATGGAAGGGGAGGACTCCATTCACCCCTCCACTTT,CASRDGRGGLHSPLHF
TRBV28,few,-,TRBJ2-1,TGTGCCAGCAGGAGACAGAATGGGAAGCAGTTCTTC,CASRRQNGKQFF
TRBV11-2,few,-,TRBJ2-5,TGTGCCAGCAGTTGGCAGGATCAAGAGACCCAGTACTTC,CASSWQDQETQYF
TRBV6-1,many,TRBD1,TRBJ1-1,TGTGCCAGCAGTGAAGTAACGACAGGGAAGAACACTGAAGCTTTCTTT,CASSEVTTGKNTEAFF
TRBV12-3/TRBV12-4,few,-,TRBJ2-7,TGTGCCAGCAGTTTGATGATAAGCCCCTACGAGCAGTACTTC,CASSLMISPYEQYF
TRBV25-1,few,TRBD1,TRBJ1-1,TGTGCCAGCAGTGAATCCACAGGGGGCTACACTGAAGCTTTCTTT,CASSESTGGYTEAFF
TRBV28,few,TRBD1,TRBJ2-7,TGTGCCAGCAGTTTATGGGCCGCGGGACAGGGGCCATACGTCTCCTACGAGCAGTACTTC,CASSLWAAGQGPYVSYEQYF
TRBV24-1,-,-,TRBJ1-2,TGTGCCACCAGTGATAGCAGGGCCGTGGGCGGCTACACCTTC,CATSDSRAVGGYTF
TRBV7-2,few,TRBD1,TRBJ1-2,TGTGCCAGCAGCATAACAACCGGGACAGGGAACTATGGCTACACCTTC,CASSITTGTGNYGYTF
TRBV20-1,-,-,TRBJ2-7,TGCAGTGCTAGCATCGGGGCCTCGCTATCCTACGAGCAGTACTTC,CSASIGASLSYEQYF
TRBV29-1,few,-,TRBJ1-2,TGCAGCGACCGGACAGACCCATATGGCTACACCTTC,CSDRTDPYGYTF
TRBV28,few,TRBD1,TRBJ1-2,TGTGCCAGCAGCTTTGACAGGGGCAGAGGCTACACCTTC,CASSFDRGRGYTF
TRBV6-2/TRBV6-3,once,TRBD2,TRBJ2-5,TGTGCCAGCAGTTACTCGAGCGGGGGGGCCTCAGAGACCCAGTACTTC,CASSYSSGGASETQYF
TRBV7-9,-,-,TRBJ1-2,TGTGCCAGCAGCTTATCCTACGAGGGTACAAGTTACTATGGCTACACCTTC,CASSLSYEGTSYYGYTF
TRBV7-3,-,TRBD1,TRBJ2-2,TGTGCCAGCAGCGTCGTAGCCGGACAGGGGGTCAAGGGGGAGCTGTTTTTT,CASSVVAGQGVKGELFF
TRBV6-1,few,-,TRBJ1-2,TGTGCCAGCAGGGGACGGGCTGGCTACACCTTC,CASRGRAGYTF
TRBV3-1,few,-,TRBJ2-7,TGTGCCACTTCTAGCAGGGCACCTCTAATGTACGAGCAGTACTTC,CATSSRAPLMYEQYF
TRBV6-2/TRBV6-3,once,TRBD1,TRBJ1-4,TGTGCCAGCAGTCACACAGGGGGGAGTGAAAAACTGTTTTTT,CASSHTGGSEKLFF